This T cell receptor (beta chain) was observed in a study of blood T cell repertoires in COVID-19 (dated by TCRdb to about 2020). A note on the overall study: The collaborator samples originated in the United States, Italy and Spain and spanned the acute and convalescent phases of COVID-19. The prospective study material was composed of cDNA or gDNA derived from T cells, B-cell-depleted T cells, or PBMCs. Nearly every sample came with metadata listing a de-identified subject ID, COVID-19 status, age in years and sex. HLA class I and class II types, where available, came from metadata supplied by the sample provider rather than from assay-based typing. Samples came from the ongoing ImmuneRACE study (first 160 participants) plus 1,254 subjects from 6 global collaborators. Deeply sampled blood TCRbeta repertoires from subjects exposed to, actively infected with, or recovered from COVID-19 were included in the dataset. A freely available public database, intended as a resource for researchers studying the immune response to SARS-CoV-2, is where the repertoires were released. What the study reported, not specific to this receptor: The quantity of clinical and demographic metadata differed by source and by participant and was supplied without curation.

This clone has only one observation. It has no known antigen specificity. No much larger clone is present one base from it, and per-base qualities are unavailable. Whole blood was collected in K2EDTA tubes by collaborating institutions according to the institutions' own protocols. Collaborator samples were shipped for TCRbeta analysis as frozen whole blood, isolated PBMCs, or DNA extracted from either sample type. TCRbeta CDR3 regions were amplified from genomic DNA using the immunoSEQ Assay, a bias-controlled multiplex PCR. The original pipeline was this. The number of nucleated cells in each sample was estimated by amplification of reference gene primers within the assay. Sequence reads were collapsed and filtered to measure the absolute abundance of every unique TCRbeta CDR3 rearrangement. For each sample, productive Simpson clonality was calculated by taking the square root of Simpson's diversity index across productive rearrangements. This immuneACCESS table, as held by TCRdb, lists in-frame sequences with V and J called but not all clones. Of the missing ones, under half trace to an unresolved V gene in checked studies; the others have no known cause. V and J calls and clone size are given by that table; D and trimming were obtained from the DNA. The sample table records 80,000 to 90,000 clones; under 85% of these occur just once. The ten largest clones represent about 11% of the sample.

The CDR3 runs 15 amino acids, cysteine and phenylalanine included. Left in the record is the CDR3 DNA by itself, 45 bases read in frame from the first base. A distance of 14 bases separates the germline ends of V and J, which lose 1 base and 5 bases respectively. CDR1 and CDR2 (MGHRA, YSYEKL) derive from the germline V gene. The sample taken for sequencing was peripheral blood. The receptor chain draws on TRBV4-1 and TRBJ1-2; TRBD1 might be the D gene, on 5 matching bases. This clonotype originated in a man in his 70s with acute or convalescent COVID-19. The CDR3 region has the sequence CASSQGFGRVYGYTF. The DNA reads as follows: TGCGCCAGCAGCCAAGGGTTTGGCAGGGTTTATGGCTACACCTTC.